This TCR beta chain was retrieved from a study of T cell responses to AZD1222 COVID-19 vaccine. This CDR3 has 14 amino acids. The J segment lost 8 bases and the V segment lost 4 bases, leaving 11 bases of the junction unmatched. Germline-derived CDR1 and CDR2 are SGHRS and YFSETQ. This clone has a handful of counts. The protocol was immunoSEQ multiplex PCR, while the TCRdb copy is restricted to in-frame clones and leaves out a portion. This sample has about 150,000 clones, with roughly nine tenths found just once. The sequencing here drew on peripheral blood, taken on day 0 of AZD1222 vaccination. The TCR originated in an adult in good health. This chain joins TRBV5-1 and TRBJ1-2, with TRBD1 matching over 7 bases. CDR3: CASSGPTGAEGYTF. The CDR3 DNA follows: TGCGCCAGCAGCGGGCCTACAGGGGCGGAAGGCTACACCTTC.